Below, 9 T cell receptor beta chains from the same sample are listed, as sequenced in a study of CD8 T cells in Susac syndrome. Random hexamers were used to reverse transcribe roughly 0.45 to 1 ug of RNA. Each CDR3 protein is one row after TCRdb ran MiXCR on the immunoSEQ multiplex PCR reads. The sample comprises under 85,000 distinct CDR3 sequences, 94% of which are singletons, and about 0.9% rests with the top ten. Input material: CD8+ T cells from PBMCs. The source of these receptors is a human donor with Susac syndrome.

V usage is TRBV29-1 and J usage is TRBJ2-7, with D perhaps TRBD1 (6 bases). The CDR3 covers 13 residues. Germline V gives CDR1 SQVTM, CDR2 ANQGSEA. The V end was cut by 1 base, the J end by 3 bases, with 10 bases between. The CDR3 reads CSVEGTADYEQYF. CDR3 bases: TGCAGCGTTGAAGGGACAGCGGACTACGAGCAGTACTTC.

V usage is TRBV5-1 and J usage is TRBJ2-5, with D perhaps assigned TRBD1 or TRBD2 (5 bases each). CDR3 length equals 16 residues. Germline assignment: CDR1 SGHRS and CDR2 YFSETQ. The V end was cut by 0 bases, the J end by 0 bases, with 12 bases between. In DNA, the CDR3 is TGCGCCAGCAGCTTGGTAGGGGAGACAAACCAAGAGACCCAGTACTTC. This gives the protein CASSLVGETNQETQYF.

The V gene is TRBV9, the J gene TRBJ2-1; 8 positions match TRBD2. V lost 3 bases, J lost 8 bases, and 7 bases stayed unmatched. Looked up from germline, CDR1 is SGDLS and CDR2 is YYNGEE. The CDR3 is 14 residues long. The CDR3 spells CASSERLAIDEQFF. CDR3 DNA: TGTGCCAGCAGCGAAAGACTAGCGATCGATGAGCAGTTCTTC.

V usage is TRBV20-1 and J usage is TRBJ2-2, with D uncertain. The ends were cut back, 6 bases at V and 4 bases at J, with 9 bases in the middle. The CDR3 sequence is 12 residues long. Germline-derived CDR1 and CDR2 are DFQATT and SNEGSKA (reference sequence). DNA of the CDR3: TGCAGTGCCCCGAGCCTCACCGGGGAGCTGTTTTTT. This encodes CSAPSLTGELFF.

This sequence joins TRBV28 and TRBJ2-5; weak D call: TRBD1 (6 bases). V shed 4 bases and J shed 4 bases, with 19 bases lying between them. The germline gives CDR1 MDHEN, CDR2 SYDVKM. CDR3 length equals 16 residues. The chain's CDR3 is CASSYPILQGAETQYF. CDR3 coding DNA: TGTGCCAGCAGTTATCCCATCCTACAGGGCGCAGAGACCCAGTACTTC.

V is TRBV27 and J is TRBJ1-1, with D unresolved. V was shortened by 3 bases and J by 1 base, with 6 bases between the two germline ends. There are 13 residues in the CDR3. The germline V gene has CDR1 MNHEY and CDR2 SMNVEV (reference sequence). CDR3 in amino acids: CASSLQENTEAFF. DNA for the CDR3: TGTGCCAGCAGTTTGCAGGAGAACACTGAAGCTTTCTTT.

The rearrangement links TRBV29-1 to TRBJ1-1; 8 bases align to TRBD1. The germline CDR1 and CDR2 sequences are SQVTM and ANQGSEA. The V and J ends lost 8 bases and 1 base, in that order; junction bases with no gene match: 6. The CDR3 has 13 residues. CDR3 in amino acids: CSTRDRTNTEAFF. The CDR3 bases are TGCAGCACCCGGGACAGGACGAACACTGAAGCTTTCTTT.

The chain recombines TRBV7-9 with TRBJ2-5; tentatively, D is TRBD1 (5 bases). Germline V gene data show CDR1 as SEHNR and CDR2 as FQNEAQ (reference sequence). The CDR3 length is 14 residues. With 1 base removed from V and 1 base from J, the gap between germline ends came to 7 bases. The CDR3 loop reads CASSLGQGQETQYF. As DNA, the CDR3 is TGTGCCAGCAGCTTAGGGCAGGGCCAAGAGACCCAGTACTTC. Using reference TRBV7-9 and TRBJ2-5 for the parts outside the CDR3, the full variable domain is DTGVSQNPRHKITKRGQNVTFRCDPISEHNRLYWYRQTLGQGPEFLTYFQNEAQLEKSRLLSDRFSAERPKGSFSTLEIQRTEQGDSAMYLCASSLGQGQETQYFGPGTRLLVL.

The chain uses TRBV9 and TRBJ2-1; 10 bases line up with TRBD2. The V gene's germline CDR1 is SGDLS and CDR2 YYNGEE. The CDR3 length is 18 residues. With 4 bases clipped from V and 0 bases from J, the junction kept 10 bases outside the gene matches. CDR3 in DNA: TGTGCCAGCAGCTACGGGACTAGCGCACGAAGCTCCTACAATGAGCAGTTCTTC. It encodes CASSYGTSARSSYNEQFF.